A single sample is the source of the 26 T cell receptor beta chains below, sequenced in a study of cytomegalovirus exposure and HLA in healthy donors. PCR employed 60 Vbeta and 13 Jbeta primers. The assay was immunoSEQ multiplex PCR, and TCRdb's table has in-frame clones only and misses some. The sample contains approximately 200,000 clones, about 79% of which appear only once. Specimen: PBMCs. Receptors were obtained from a man between 18 and 29 years old in good health and CMV-seronegative.

The chain links TRBV7-3 to TRBJ2-3, with 11 bases identical to TRBD2. V lost 5 bases to trimming and J lost 6 bases; unmatched junction nucleotides: 7. The CDR3 runs to 15 residues. Germline V gene lookup returns CDR1 SGHTA and CDR2 FQGTGA. The CDR3 DNA reads as TGTGCCAGCAGCAATCTAGCGGGGGGCGGGGATACGCAGTATTTT. It is translated as CASSNLAGGGDTQYF. The entire variable domain, with the rest obtained from reference TRBV7-3 and TRBJ2-3, is as follows: GAGVSQTPSNKVTEKGKYVELRCDPISGHTALYWYRQSLGQGPEFLIYFQGTGAADDSGLPNDRFFAVRPEGSVSTLKIQRTERGDSAVYLCASSNLAGGGDTQYFGPGTRLTVL.

DNA of the CDR3: TGCGCCAGCAGCTTGGGAGGCGGGAGCTCCTACGAGCAGTACTTC. Residues: CASSLGGGSSYEQYF. The chain employs TRBV5-1 and TRBJ2-7; TRBD2 aligns across 7 bases. Per the germline V gene, CDR1 is SGHRS and CDR2 is YFSETQ. This CDR3 spans 15 amino acids. With V trimmed by 0 bases and J by 0 bases, 3 bases remained unmatched.

The chain employs TRBV7-9 and TRBJ2-7; D possibly corresponds to TRBD1 (5 bases). The CDR3 contains 13 residues. The germline V gene has CDR1 SEHNR and CDR2 FQNEAQ (reference sequence). Trimming cost V 3 bases and J 3 bases, with 9 bases left between them. The CDR3 DNA follows: TGTGCCAGCAGCTTCCCAGGGATCTACGAGCAGTACTTC. It encodes CASSFPGIYEQYF.

This clone was seen more than once but under ten times. The chain has TRBV19 and TRBJ2-4, with TRBD2 as a possible D gene (6 bases). The CDR3 is made up of 13 amino acids. The V and J ends lost 3 bases and 6 bases respectively, with 9 bases between them. Germline CDR1 LNHDA, CDR2 SQIVND (reference sequence). DNA of the CDR3: TGTGCCAGTAGTATGCGGGGCGGAAACATTCAGTACTTC. It encodes CASSMRGGNIQYF.

This chain joins TRBV4-2 and TRBJ2-7; 8 nucleotides agree with TRBD2. Germline V gene data show CDR1 as LGHNA and CDR2 as YNFKEQ. J lost 5 bases, V lost 3 bases, and 6 bases had no gene match. There are 14 residues in the CDR3. In DNA form, the CDR3 reads TGTGCCAGCAGCCAGGCCGGGACTAGGAACGAGCAGTACTTC. This translates into CASSQAGTRNEQYF.

The rearrangement joins TRBV9 to TRBJ2-1, with D uncertain. V lost 0 bases and J lost 9, with 4 bases in between. In germline, CDR1 is SGDLS, CDR2 YYNGEE. The CDR3 sequence is 11 residues long. CDR3 amino acids: CASSVGVEQFF. In DNA form, the CDR3 reads TGTGCCAGCAGCGTAGGCGTTGAGCAGTTCTTC.

J is TRBJ2-5 and V is TRBV5-1; the match to TRBD1 covers 10 bases. This CDR3 spans 15 amino acids. Looked up from germline, CDR1 is SGHRS and CDR2 is YFSETQ. V shed 3 bases and J 5 bases; nucleotides not matched to a gene: 7. The CDR3, as DNA: TGCGCCAGCAGCTCCGGGACAGGGGATCGGGAGACCCAGTACTTC. Translated: CASSSGTGDRETQYF.

This clone was detected once. J is TRBJ1-2 and V is TRBV9, with 11 bases aligning to TRBD1. Trimming at V came to 5 bases and at J to 8 bases, leaving 11 bases not matched to a gene. CDR3 length equals 15 residues. Looked up from germline, CDR1 is SGDLS and CDR2 is YYNGEE. CDR3 coding DNA: TGTGCCAGCAGAGCGGCTGGACAGGGGGCTTTCGGCTACACCTTC. It codes for CASRAAGQGAFGYTF. The variable domain in full, completed from reference TRBV9 and TRBJ1-2, reads DSGVTQTPKHLITATGQRVTLRCSPRSGDLSVYWYQQSLDQGLQFLIQYYNGEERAKGNILERFSAQQFPDLHSELNLSSLELGDSALYFCASRAAGQGAFGYTFGSGTRLTVV.

The chain carries TRBV5-1 and TRBJ2-7; possibly TRBD1 for D (5 bases). There are 16 residues in the CDR3. Trimming removed 0 bases from V and 3 bases from J, with 16 bases in between. CDR1 and CDR2 (germline): SGHRS, YFSETQ. The DNA for the CDR3 is TGCGCCAGCAGCTTGGACCAGGGCTACAGCCTCTACGAGCAGTACTTC. Its protein product is CASSLDQGYSLYEQYF.

The chain combines TRBV10-3 with TRBJ2-1; possible D gene TRBD1, 6 bases. V lost 10 bases and J lost 4, with 14 bases in between. The CDR3 has 13 amino acids. The germline CDR1 and CDR2 sequences are ENHRY and SYGVKD. The CDR3, as DNA: TGTGCCACCCGGGACATCCAGTACAATGAGCAGTTCTTC. Its protein product is CATRDIQYNEQFF.

V is TRBV14 and J is TRBJ2-2, with TRBD1 identical over 11 bases. The junction had 3 bases not matched to a gene; V was cut back by 4 bases and J by 5 bases. Germline assignment: CDR1 SGHDN and CDR2 FVKESK. The CDR3 is made up of 15 amino acids. CDR3 amino acids: CASSPGTGGTGELFF. The DNA for the CDR3 is TGTGCCAGCAGCCCTGGGACAGGGGGTACCGGGGAGCTGTTTTTT. Together with reference TRBV14 and TRBJ2-2, the CDR3 gives the full variable domain: EAGVTQFPSHSVIEKGQTVTLRCDPISGHDNLYWYRRVMGKEIKFLLHFVKESKQDESGMPNNRFLAERTGGTYSTLKVQPAELEDSGVYFCASSPGTGGTGELFFGEGSRLTVL.

This chain connects TRBV19 to TRBJ2-7; D is perhaps TRBD2 (5 bases). CDR3 size: 11 residues. CDR1 and CDR2 (germline): LNHDA, SQIVND (reference sequence). V was cut by 5 bases and J by 6 bases, with 8 bases left in between. The CDR3 protein is CASSEGGEQYF. DNA of the CDR3: TGTGCCAGTAGTGAGGGCGGCGAGCAGTACTTC.

The chain's CDR3 is CASGFLTGDRLSTDTQYF. CDR3 nucleotide sequence: TGTGCTAGTGGTTTCTTGACAGGGGACCGTTTAAGCACAGATACGCAGTATTTT. The V and J genes are TRBV12-5 and TRBJ2-3; 8 bases fit TRBD1. The CDR3 covers 18 residues. Per germline, CDR1 LGHNT and CDR2 FRNRAP. J lost 0 bases, V lost 3 bases, and 11 bases had no gene match.

V gene TRBV30 combines with J gene TRBJ1-1; the D gene is possibly TRBD1 (5 bases). V was pared by 4 bases and J by 3 bases, with 12 bases between. CDR3 size: 13 residues. Germline loops: CDR1 GTSNPN, CDR2 SVGIG (reference sequence). The CDR3 region has the DNA TGTGCCTGGACGAAGGGGCGCGACACTGAAGCTTTCTTT. Encoded protein: CAWTKGRDTEAFF.

The chain links TRBV29-1 to TRBJ2-1; 7 bases agree with TRBD2. V was clipped by 7 bases and J by 7 bases; unmatched bases: 13. Germline V gene data show CDR1 as SQVTM and CDR2 as ANQGSEA. The CDR3 runs 14 residues. Here the CDR3 DNA reads TGCAGCGCAGCGCGGACTAGTGGCCCGAATGAGCAGTTCTTC. Its translation: CSAARTSGPNEQFF.

This rearrangement joins TRBV5-5 to TRBJ1-4; the D gene is possibly TRBD1 (6 bases). Germline-derived CDR1 and CDR2 are SGHKS and YYEKEE (reference sequence). V was trimmed by 1 base and J by 3 bases, leaving 7 bases between them. This CDR3 region has 14 residues. CDR3 coding DNA: TGTGCCAGCAGCTTGTCAGGGGCTAATGAAAAACTGTTTTTT. Encoded protein: CASSLSGANEKLFF.

The chain joins TRBV28 to TRBJ2-1; 9 bases align to TRBD2. Germline-derived CDR1 and CDR2 are MDHEN and SYDVKM. The CDR3 consists of 16 residues. The J segment lost 4 bases and the V segment lost 2 bases, leaving 6 bases of the junction unmatched. Here the CDR3 reads CASSLLGSGSYNEQFF. For the CDR3, the DNA is TGTGCCAGCAGTTTACTCGGTAGCGGGAGTTACAATGAGCAGTTCTTC.

J is TRBJ2-7 and V is TRBV6-6, with D tentatively TRBD2 (7 bases). The CDR3 spans 15 residues. Trimming took off 6 bases at V and 0 bases at J, with 15 bases between the two ends. Germline lookup yields CDR1 MNHNY and CDR2 SVGAGI (reference sequence). CDR3 loop: CASRSGGLGSYEQYF. The CDR3 bases are TGTGCCAGCAGATCCGGGGGGCTAGGCTCCTACGAGCAGTACTTC.

Concerning this clone: This CDR3 fails to terminate in the conserved phenylalanine or tryptophan, so it likely reflects a read error. The DNA is left out, because the CDR3 cannot be placed on it with certainty; the CDR3 is given as TCRdb lists it. The chain employs TRBV5-5 and TRBJ2-7; the table's D gene call, TRBD1, was not cross checked with the DNA. The germline CDR1 and CDR2 sequences are SGHKS and YYEKEE (reference sequence). Counting both end residues, the CDR3 totals 14 amino acids. This chain's CDR3 is CASSLGAGTGKPYL.

CDR3 coding DNA: TGTGCCAGCACCCCAGGCACCTACAATGAGCAGTTCTTC. This sequence encodes CASTPGTYNEQFF. The chain recombines TRBV6-1 with TRBJ2-1; no firm D call. The CDR3 is 13 residues long. The ends were cut back, 7 bases at V and 2 bases at J, with 9 bases in the middle. Germline V CDR1 and CDR2: MNHNS, SASEGT.

The chain is built from TRBV27 and TRBJ2-2; no firm D call. The germline V gene encodes CDR1 MNHEY and CDR2 SMNVEV (reference sequence). Deletions cut 5 bases from V and 0 bases from J, with 4 bases between. The CDR3 runs 13 residues. The DNA for the CDR3 is TGTGCCAGCAGTCCATCGAACACCGGGGAGCTGTTTTTT. It translates to CASSPSNTGELFF.

Ten or more counts support this clone. The rearrangement links TRBV2 to TRBJ1-6, with 7 bases aligning to TRBD1. In germline, CDR1 is SNHLY, CDR2 FYNNEI. The CDR3 is 17 amino acids. After removal of 8 bases from V and 0 bases from J, the junction contained 10 bases not matched to a gene. CDR3 nucleotide sequence: TGTGCCAGCCAGTTTGGGGACAGCAGCTCCTATAATTCACCCCTCCACTTT. Protein: CASQFGDSSSYNSPLHF.

CDR3 sequence (DNA): TGTGCCAGTAGTATGGACAGGGGCGCTACAGATACGCAGTATTTT. This codes for CASSMDRGATDTQYF. The chain carries TRBV19 and TRBJ2-3, with TRBD1 identical over 9 bases. CDR1 and CDR2 (germline): LNHDA, SQIVND (reference sequence). There are 15 residues in the CDR3. The ends lost 3 bases at V and 3 bases at J; junction bases unmatched: 4.

The chain carries TRBV2 and TRBJ2-3; TRBD2 matches at 7 bases. The germline CDR1 and CDR2 sequences are SNHLY and FYNNEI. V gave up 6 bases and J gave up 2 bases; unmatched junction bases: 8. The CDR3 sequence is 15 residues long. The CDR3 nucleotides read TGTGCCAGCAGGAACAGGACTAGGACCACAGATACGCAGTATTTT. It yields the protein CASRNRTRTTDTQYF.

This chain connects TRBV11-2 to TRBJ1-2; D remains ambiguous. Germline CDR1 is SGHAT and CDR2 is FQNNGV. The CDR3 totals 13 residues. V lost 4 bases, J lost 8 bases, and 14 bases lay in between. For the CDR3, the DNA is TGTGCCAGCAGCTCGCCGGAGAGAAGGGGCTACACCTTC. As protein: CASSSPERRGYTF. Looking up the rest from reference TRBV11-2 and TRBJ1-2 gives the full variable domain: EAGVAQSPRYKIIEKRQSVAFWCNPISGHATLYWYQQILGQGPKLLIQFQNNGVVDDSQLPKDRFSAERLKGVDSTLKIQPAKLEDSAVYLCASSSPERRGYTFGSGTRLTVV.

The V gene is TRBV5-6, the J gene TRBJ2-1, with 8 bases identical to TRBD2. The CDR3 runs to 16 residues. Germline CDR1 SGHDT, CDR2 YYEEEE. Trimming cost V 4 bases and J 5 bases; bases outside gene matches: 11. The CDR3 coding sequence is TGTGCCAGCAGCCTGGGGGGACTAGGGGTAAACAATGAGCAGTTCTTC. Protein sequence: CASSLGGLGVNNEQFF.